What follows are 28 T cell receptor beta chains derived from one specimen sequenced in a study of T cell responses to AZD1222 COVID-19 vaccine. TCRdb keeps only in-frame clones here, not all; method: immunoSEQ multiplex PCR. The sample lists 130,000 or so clones, about nine tenths occurring once. Sequenced material: peripheral blood, taken 28 days after the second AZD1222 dose. The receptors derive from an adult who received the AZD1222 COVID-19 vaccine.

The chain has TRBV3-1 (or the pseudogene TRBV3-2) and TRBJ1-5, with no clear D. The ends were cut back, 0 bases at V and 5 bases at J, with 5 bases in the middle. Germline CDR1 and CDR2: LGHDT and YNNKEL (reference sequence). This CDR3 has 13 residues. The CDR3 is CASSQDIDQPQHF. CDR3 in DNA: TGTGCCAGCAGCCAAGATATTGATCAGCCCCAGCATTTT.

The chain employs TRBV7-8 and TRBJ1-2; D is ambiguous. The V end lost 5 bases, the J end lost 2 bases, and 12 bases lay between the germline ends. This CDR3 has 14 residues. Per the germline V gene, CDR1 is SGHVS and CDR2 is FQNEAQ. CDR3 protein: CASSPNNINYGYTF. CDR3 nucleotides: TGTGCCAGCAGCCCAAACAACATCAACTATGGCTACACCTTC.

This chain connects TRBV5-1 to TRBJ1-1; a possible D gene is TRBD1 (5 bases). The CDR3 loop spans 14 amino acids. V was clipped by 4 bases and J by 1 base, with 11 bases between them. Per the germline V gene, CDR1 is SGHRS and CDR2 is YFSETQ. The CDR3 is CASSPGPANTEAFF. Here the CDR3 DNA reads TGCGCCAGCAGCCCAGGGCCGGCGAACACTGAAGCTTTCTTT.

This chain connects TRBV9 to TRBJ1-2; D possibly corresponds to TRBD1 (5 bases). V dropped 0 bases and J dropped 7 bases, with 10 bases sitting between them. The CDR3 sequence is 13 residues long. Germline V gives CDR1 SGDLS, CDR2 YYNGEE. The CDR3 sequence: CASSVGGRGGYTF. The CDR3 region has the DNA TGTGCCAGCAGCGTAGGGGGGAGGGGTGGCTACACCTTC.

The chain has TRBV29-1 and TRBJ2-2, with TRBD1 matching 8 bases. Germline CDR1 SQVTM, CDR2 ANQGSEA. With 6 bases clipped from V and 7 bases from J, the junction kept 10 bases outside the gene matches. The CDR3 contains 14 residues. The CDR3 region is CSVTTGEGGGELFF. For the CDR3, the DNA is TGCAGCGTCACGACAGGGGAAGGTGGCGGGGAGCTGTTTTTT.

The V gene is TRBV4-1, the J gene TRBJ1-5; 11 bases match TRBD1. The V gene end was trimmed by 0 bases and the J gene end by 15 bases; junction bases not matched to a gene: 13. Germline V gene lookup returns CDR1 MGHRA and CDR2 YSYEKL. The CDR3 consists of 16 residues. CDR3 bases: TGCGCCAGCAGCCAAGAAATCGGACAGGGGGCCGCCAAGAGGCATTTT. It encodes CASSQEIGQGAAKRHF.

The rearrangement joins TRBV6-5 to TRBJ2-1, with 7 positions matching TRBD2. With 6 bases clipped from V and 6 bases from J, the junction kept 11 bases outside the gene matches. The CDR3 runs to 15 residues. From germline, CDR1 is MNHEY and CDR2 SVGAGI. CDR3 in amino acids: CASRVSGGGGNEQFF. The CDR3 nucleotides read TGTGCCAGCAGAGTTTCTGGCGGGGGAGGCAATGAGCAGTTCTTC.

The rearrangement uses TRBV5-1 and TRBJ2-5; TRBD2 matches at 7 bases. This CDR3 has 19 residues. The V gene end was trimmed by 3 bases and the J gene end by 1 base; junction bases not matched to a gene: 18. Germline-derived CDR1 and CDR2 are SGHRS and YFSETQ. The CDR3 DNA reads as TGCGCCAGCAGCTGGGATGGGCGGGGCCTAGCGGTCCCCCAAGAGACCCAGTACTTC. Translated: CASSWDGRGLAVPQETQYF.

This chain connects TRBV4-1 to TRBJ2-3; TRBD2 agrees at 8 bases. The J segment lost 2 bases and the V segment lost 2 bases, leaving 15 bases of the junction unmatched. The germline V gene has CDR1 MGHRA and CDR2 YSYEKL. This CDR3 comprises 19 residues. The chain's CDR3 is CASSQPSFGAGGDTDTQYF. Written as DNA, the CDR3 is TGCGCCAGCAGCCAACCATCCTTCGGGGCGGGAGGAGACACAGATACGCAGTATTTT.

CDR3 region: CSVVEQVNQPQHF. The CDR3 coding sequence is TGCAGCGTTGTCGAACAGGTGAATCAGCCCCAGCATTTT. The chain employs TRBV29-1 and TRBJ1-5; TRBD1 might be the D (5 bases). The V end lost 4 bases, the J end lost 4 bases, and 11 bases lay between the germline ends. The CDR3 extends over 13 amino acids. Germline assignment: CDR1 SQVTM and CDR2 ANQGSEA.

CDR3 residues: CASSRGQPYGYTF. DNA for the CDR3: TGTGCCAGCAGTCGTGGACAGCCCTATGGCTACACCTTC. The chain joins TRBV7-9 to TRBJ1-2; tentatively, D is TRBD1 (6 bases). Deletions cut 6 bases from V and 4 bases from J, with 12 bases between. Germline-derived CDR1 and CDR2 are SEHNR and FQNEAQ (reference sequence). The CDR3 length is 13 residues.

The V gene is TRBV6-5, the J gene TRBJ1-5; D unclear. CDR3 size: 14 residues. The V gene lost 4 bases and the J gene lost 2 bases, with 9 bases spanning the gap. CDR1 is MNHEY and CDR2 is SVGAGI in the germline V gene. This CDR3 is CASSSNTGNQPQHF. The CDR3 DNA reads as TGTGCCAGCAGTTCCAATACGGGCAATCAGCCCCAGCATTTT.

The CDR3 loop reads CASRRTGGSGGYTF. For the CDR3, the DNA is TGTGCCAGCAGGAGGACAGGGGGTTCCGGTGGCTACACCTTC. The chain combines TRBV5-4 with TRBJ1-2; 10 positions match TRBD1. CDR1 and CDR2 (germline): SGHNT, YYREEE (reference sequence). V lost 5 bases to trimming and J lost 7 bases; unmatched junction nucleotides: 8. The CDR3 sequence is 14 residues long.

The CDR3 loop reads CSVASQGANEKLFF. The CDR3 DNA sequence: TGCAGCGTTGCCTCTCAGGGAGCTAATGAAAAACTGTTTTTT. V is TRBV29-1 and J is TRBJ1-4, with a tentative D call TRBD1 (5 bases). Germline CDR1 is SQVTM and CDR2 is ANQGSEA. The V and J ends lost 4 bases and 3 bases respectively, with 12 bases between them. CDR3 length equals 14 residues.

The genes are TRBV2 and TRBJ2-3; 8 nucleotides agree with TRBD2. Trimming removed 4 bases from V and 5 bases from J; junction bases left unmatched: 2. The CDR3 runs to 13 residues. Germline CDR1 reads SNHLY; CDR2 reads FYNNEI. DNA of the CDR3: TGTGCCAGCAGTGGACTAGCGCTAGATACGCAGTATTTT. This encodes CASSGLALDTQYF.

Turning to this clone: Relative to the germline gene, one junction end is altered; a read error may explain this. V and J are TRBV7-7 and TRBJ2-7; TRBD2 is a possible D gene (6 bases). CDR3 length equals 13 residues. Per germline, CDR1 SSHAT and CDR2 FNYEAQ (reference sequence). CDR3 residues: CASSPHPGEDAYF. CDR3 in DNA: TGTGCTAGCAGCCCACACCCGGGGGAAGACGCGTACTTC.

The chain joins TRBV25-1 to TRBJ1-6, with D unclear. CDR1 is MGHDK and CDR2 is SYGVNS in the germline V gene. The CDR3 length is 13 residues. V lost 3 bases and J 7 bases, leaving 7 bases between the germline ends. CDR3 DNA: TGTGCCAGCAGTGACATGGCCAATTCACCCCTCCACTTT. Translated: CASSDMANSPLHF.

This clone showed up just a few times. The J gene is TRBJ2-7, the V gene TRBV5-4; 11 bases map to TRBD2. The germline CDR1 and CDR2 sequences are SGHNT and YYREEE (reference sequence). The CDR3 covers 16 residues. J lost 5 bases, V lost 2 bases, and 9 bases had no gene match. CDR3 protein: CASSFPTKTSGDEQYF. The DNA of the CDR3 is TGTGCCAGCAGCTTCCCAACTAAGACTAGCGGGGACGAGCAGTACTTC.

This sequence joins TRBV5-4 and TRBJ2-7, with D perhaps TRBD1 (7 bases). Germline loops: CDR1 SGHNT, CDR2 YYREEE (reference sequence). Trimming left V 0 bases short and J 7 bases short, with 20 bases between. CDR3 length: 16 amino acids. CDR3 DNA sequence: TGTGCCAGCAGCTTGGCCGGGAGACAGGGTTGGGGAGAGCAGTACTTC. Amino acids: CASSLAGRQGWGEQYF.

The V and J genes are TRBV5-1 and TRBJ2-5, with 9 nucleotides matching TRBD2. V lost 0 bases to trimming and J lost 5 bases; unmatched junction nucleotides: 5. Germline CDR1 reads SGHRS; CDR2 reads YFSETQ. The CDR3 is made up of 15 amino acids. CDR3 protein: CASSLAGTSRETQYF. DNA of the CDR3: TGCGCCAGCAGCTTGGCCGGGACTAGCCGGGAGACCCAGTACTTC.

This clone appeared once. The gene calls are TRBV30 and TRBJ2-1, with D maybe TRBD1 (6 bases). The germline V gene has CDR1 GTSNPN and CDR2 SVGIG (reference sequence). This CDR3 spans 15 amino acids. V lost 2 bases to trimming and J lost 3 bases, with 14 bases between them. The CDR3 bases are TGTGCCTGGAGTTTTCTGGGGGCGGGCTACAATGAGCAGTTCTTC. Its translation: CAWSFLGAGYNEQFF.

J is TRBJ2-1 and V is TRBV4-1, with 7 nucleotides matching TRBD2. The V segment lost 2 bases and the J segment 3 bases; nucleotides outside the gene matches: 7. The germline V gene encodes CDR1 MGHRA and CDR2 YSYEKL. This CDR3 is 16 amino acids long. The CDR3 DNA reads TGCGCCAGCAGCCAACTCGCGGGGGTACGCTACAATGAGCAGTTCTTC. Protein product: CASSQLAGVRYNEQFF.

This chain uses TRBV5-6 with TRBJ1-1, with D possibly matching TRBD1 (5 bases). The ends were cut back, 0 bases at V and 12 bases at J, with 12 bases in the middle. The V gene's germline CDR1 is SGHDT and CDR2 YYEEEE. This CDR3 has 12 residues. CDR3 amino acids: CASSLEMGTPFF. The CDR3 DNA reads TGTGCCAGCAGCTTGGAGATGGGGACGCCTTTCTTT.

This chain joins TRBV30 and TRBJ1-5; 7 bases are shared with TRBD1. CDR1 GTSNPN and CDR2 SVGIG come from the germline V gene (reference sequence). The CDR3 sequence is 13 residues long. V lost 8 bases to trimming and J lost 3 bases; unmatched junction nucleotides: 7. CDR3 DNA sequence: TGTGCCCGCCGGGACAGTCCCAATCAGCCCCAGCATTTT. Translated, it gives CARRDSPNQPQHF.

The chain has TRBV12-5 and TRBJ1-1, with D perhaps matching TRBD1 (6 bases). This CDR3 has 13 residues. V shed 4 bases and J shed 6 bases, with 12 bases lying between them. Germline loops: CDR1 LGHNT, CDR2 FRNRAP. The chain's CDR3 is CASGSWGLPEAFF. CDR3 sequence (DNA): TGTGCTAGTGGTTCGTGGGGGCTCCCTGAAGCTTTCTTT. Full variable domain (outside the CDR3, taken from reference TRBV12-5 and TRBJ1-1): DARVTQTPRHKVTEMGQEVTMRCQPILGHNTVFWYRQTMMQGLELLAYFRNRAPLDDSGMPKDRFSAEMPDATLATLKIQPSEPRDSAVYFCASGSWGLPEAFFGQGTRLTVV.

This sequence joins TRBV7-9 and TRBJ1-2; tentative D call: TRBD1 (5 bases). The CDR3 length is 13 residues. V lost 2 bases and J 2 bases, leaving 6 bases between the germline ends. Germline-derived CDR1 and CDR2 are SEHNR and FQNEAQ (reference sequence). As DNA, the CDR3 is TGTGCCAGCAGCTTACGGACAAACTATGGCTACACCTTC. Its protein is CASSLRTNYGYTF.

This clone was counted between two and nine times. V and J are TRBV20-1 and TRBJ2-7, with 10 bases matching TRBD2. The CDR3 is made up of 16 amino acids. Germline V gene lookup returns CDR1 DFQATT and CDR2 SNEGSKA (reference sequence). Losses at the gene ends were 3 bases for V and 0 bases for J; bases not matched to a gene: 8. CDR3 nucleotide sequence: TGCAGTGCTAGTAAGACTAGCGGGTCAAGCTCCTACGAGCAGTACTTC. This translates into CSASKTSGSSSYEQYF.

The V call is TRBV10-3, the J call TRBJ1-1; 8 bases map to TRBD1. The CDR3 length is 15 residues. CDR1 and CDR2 from the germline V gene are ENHRY and SYGVKD. J gave up 1 base and V 1 base, and 2 bases lay outside the gene matches. The CDR3 sequence is CAISEWDRRNTEAFF. CDR3 coding DNA: TGTGCCATCAGTGAGTGGGACAGGAGGAACACTGAAGCTTTCTTT.